Shown below are 15 T cell receptor beta chains from a single sample sequenced in a study of cytomegalovirus exposure and HLA in healthy donors. The PCR contained 60 Vbeta and 13 Jbeta primers. Data came from immunoSEQ multiplex PCR; TCRdb stores just in-frame clones and leaves some out. The table shows some 200,000 clones, with roughly 84% occurring only once. The sequencing input was PBMCs. Receptors originate from a man in his fifties in good health and CMV-seronegative.

The CDR3 DNA follows: TGTGCCAGCAGCCGCTCGTTTAGTGCAACGAGCTCCTACGAGCAGTACTTC. Protein sequence: CASSRSFSATSSYEQYF. This chain links TRBV5-5 with TRBJ2-7; D unclear. Deletions cut 4 bases from V and 0 bases from J, with 20 bases between. The germline gives CDR1 SGHKS, CDR2 YYEKEE (reference sequence). The CDR3 contains 17 residues. The full variable domain, in which reference TRBV5-5 and TRBJ2-7 provide the parts outside the CDR3, is DAGVTQSPTHLIKTRGQQVTLRCSPISGHKSVSWYQQVLGQGPQFIFQYYEKEERGRGNFPDRFSARQFPNYSSELNVNALLLGDSALYLCASSRSFSATSSYEQYFGPGTRLTVT.

The chain couples TRBV5-1 to TRBJ2-7; D call uncertain. V shed 0 bases and J shed 0 bases, with 7 bases lying between them. CDR3 length: 14 residues. CDR1 SGHRS and CDR2 YFSETQ come from the germline V gene. Here the CDR3 DNA reads TGCGCCAGCAGCTTGGGCTATTACTCCTACGAGCAGTACTTC. It translates to CASSLGYYSYEQYF.

A single count supports this clone. The V and J genes are TRBV5-1 and TRBJ2-3, with 7 bases identical to TRBD1. Germline V gives CDR1 SGHRS, CDR2 YFSETQ. CDR3 length equals 15 residues. J lost 2 bases, V lost 3 bases, and 6 bases had no gene match. This CDR3 reads CASSSDRPFTDTQYF. CDR3 sequence (DNA): TGCGCCAGCAGCTCGGACAGGCCTTTCACAGATACGCAGTATTTT.

The chain is built from TRBV27 and TRBJ2-6; no clear D gene. The CDR3 contains 14 residues. Germline V CDR1 and CDR2: MNHEY, SMNVEV (reference sequence). V lost 4 bases and J lost 0, with 4 bases in between. CDR3 bases: TGTGCCAGCAGTTCCAGCTCTGGGGCCAACGTCCTGACTTTC. Protein: CASSSSSGANVLTF.

This chain links TRBV6-4 with TRBJ1-1; 9 bases line up with TRBD1. The germline gives CDR1 MRHNA, CDR2 SNTAGT. Trimming cost V 4 bases and J 1 base; bases outside gene matches: 1. The CDR3 is 14 amino acids. Here the CDR3 reads CASSAGQGNTEAFF. The CDR3 DNA is TGTGCCAGCAGTGCGGGACAGGGGAACACTGAAGCTTTCTTT.

The chain carries TRBV6-6 and TRBJ2-1, with a weak D call TRBD2 (5 bases). This CDR3 comprises 13 residues. V was trimmed by 4 bases and J by 7 bases, leaving 11 bases between them. Germline loops: CDR1 MNHNY, CDR2 SVGAGI (reference sequence). In nucleotides, the CDR3 is TGTGCCAGCAGTTCCTTCCGGGGAAATGAGCAGTTCTTC. It encodes CASSSFRGNEQFF.

A few counts support this clone. This chain connects TRBV13 to TRBJ1-1; 7 bases align to TRBD1. Germline values: CDR1 PRHDT, CDR2 FYEKMQ (reference sequence). The CDR3 is 15 amino acids. The ends lost 2 bases at V and 0 bases at J; junction bases unmatched: 3. The CDR3 protein is CASSLTGAVNTEAFF. CDR3 nucleotide sequence: TGTGCCAGCAGCTTAACAGGGGCCGTGAACACTGAAGCTTTCTTT.

This rearrangement joins TRBV4-1 to TRBJ2-7, with TRBD2 matching over 8 bases. Germline V CDR1 and CDR2: MGHRA, YSYEKL. The CDR3 runs to 16 residues. Germline trimming cut 0 bases from V and 6 bases from J; bases unmatched to any gene: 10. This chain's CDR3 is CASSQEGGGGTSEQYF. In nucleotides, the CDR3 is TGCGCCAGCAGCCAAGAAGGCGGCGGGGGGACAAGCGAGCAGTACTTC.

The genes are TRBV4-1 and TRBJ2-1; 12 bases line up with TRBD2. V was clipped by 1 base and J by 8 bases; unmatched bases: 9. Germline V CDR1 and CDR2: MGHRA, YSYEKL. The CDR3 has 17 amino acids. CDR3 bases: TGCGCCAGCAGCCAAGCCCCGACTAGCGGGAGTGGGGATGAGCAGTTCTTC. Translated: CASSQAPTSGSGDEQFF.

The rearrangement links TRBV28 to TRBJ2-3, with TRBD1 as a possible D gene (6 bases). V was clipped by 2 bases and J by 1 base, with 16 bases between them. CDR1 MDHEN and CDR2 SYDVKM come from the germline V gene. The CDR3 is made up of 17 amino acids. The CDR3 spells CASSLGRGRGGTDTQYF. In nucleotides, the CDR3 is TGTGCCAGCAGTTTAGGGAGAGGCAGGGGAGGCACAGATACGCAGTATTTT.

This sequence joins TRBV6-5 and TRBJ1-1, with D perhaps matching TRBD1 (6 bases). Trimming took 5 bases from V and 2 from J, leaving 12 bases between them. This CDR3 region has 14 residues. CDR1 is MNHEY and CDR2 is SVGAGI in the germline V gene. DNA for the CDR3: TGTGCCAGCAGTCTCGATGGGACAAACACTGAAGCTTTCTTT. This encodes CASSLDGTNTEAFF.

V usage is TRBV19 and J usage is TRBJ2-5, with D hard to call. V lost 3 bases, J lost 1 base, and 12 bases lay in between. The germline V gene encodes CDR1 LNHDA and CDR2 SQIVND (reference sequence). There are 15 residues in the CDR3. The CDR3 region is CASSMRGGIQETQYF. The CDR3 coding sequence is TGTGCCAGTAGTATGCGTGGCGGTATCCAAGAGACCCAGTACTTC.

The CDR3 DNA sequence: TGTGCCAGCAGTTTATCTCCAGGCGCTAGCTTCACCGGGGAGCTGTTTTTT. This translates into CASSLSPGASFTGELFF. The rearrangement uses TRBV27 and TRBJ2-2; possible D gene TRBD2, 5 bases. The CDR3 totals 17 residues. From germline, CDR1 is MNHEY and CDR2 SMNVEV (reference sequence). V dropped 0 bases and J dropped 4 bases, with 15 bases sitting between them.

The rearrangement links TRBV9 to TRBJ1-2, with TRBD1 as a possible D gene (6 bases). The V end was cut by 4 bases, the J end by 5 bases, with 18 bases between. The CDR3 is 15 amino acids. Per germline, CDR1 SGDLS and CDR2 YYNGEE. CDR3 DNA sequence: TGTGCCAGCAGCCCCCCCACAGGGATGGAATATGGCTACACCTTC. Translation: CASSPPTGMEYGYTF.

The V and J genes are TRBV2 and TRBJ2-5; D is ambiguous. Per the germline V gene, CDR1 is SNHLY and CDR2 is FYNNEI. CDR3 length: 14 amino acids. Trimming took off 3 bases at V and 4 bases at J, with 12 bases between the two ends. CDR3 residues: CASSEVARGETQYF. The DNA for the CDR3 is TGTGCCAGCAGTGAGGTGGCAAGAGGAGAGACCCAGTACTTC.